The 27 T cell receptor beta chains below come from one sample, sequenced in a study of Ad26.COV2.S vaccination and SARS-CoV-2 variants. The assay was immunoSEQ multiplex PCR, and TCRdb's table has in-frame clones only and misses some. The table includes around 300,000 clones, about 89% detected once. Treatment defined: around 19 received Ad26.COV2.S at low or high dose, single or two shots; five or six received placebo; per-sample allocation not given. Following the first vaccine or placebo injection, samples were taken on day 63. Sequencing used peripheral blood, obtained in a trial of Ad26.COV2.S vaccine versus placebo. The receptors were gathered from a person aged 18-65 years who received the Ad26.COV2.S COVID-19 vaccine or a placebo.

In DNA, the CDR3 is TGTGCCAGCAGAAGGGACAGAACCTACGAGCAGTACTTC. This codes for CASRRDRTYEQYF. The V call is TRBV27, the J call TRBJ2-7, with 7 bases that match TRBD1. The junction had 4 bases not matched to a gene; V was cut back by 6 bases and J by 2 bases. The CDR3 extends over 13 amino acids. Germline CDR1 and CDR2: MNHEY and SMNVEV (reference sequence).

The chain recombines TRBV27 with TRBJ1-5; TRBD1 is a possible D gene (5 bases). The ends were cut back, 1 base at V and 5 bases at J, with 12 bases in the middle. Germline lookup yields CDR1 MNHEY and CDR2 SMNVEV (reference sequence). This CDR3 comprises 15 residues. CDR3 amino acids: CASSLWGKRDQPQHF. In DNA form, the CDR3 reads TGTGCCAGCAGTTTATGGGGGAAGCGGGATCAGCCCCAGCATTTT.

The chain links TRBV6-5 to TRBJ1-5; 9 nucleotides agree with TRBD1. The V gene's germline CDR1 is MNHEY and CDR2 SVGAGI. This CDR3 has 15 residues. The junction had 7 bases not matched to a gene; V was cut back by 6 bases and J by 4 bases. CDR3 residues: CASSPTGGRNQPQHF. CDR3 nucleotide sequence: TGTGCCAGCAGCCCGACAGGGGGTCGGAATCAGCCCCAGCATTTT.

The chain couples TRBV28 to TRBJ1-5; D call uncertain. Trimming took off 7 bases at V and 0 bases at J, with 7 bases between the two ends. The length of the CDR3 is 13 residues. From germline, CDR1 is MDHEN and CDR2 SYDVKM. CDR3 residues: CASNTYSNQPQHF. In DNA, the CDR3 is TGTGCCAGCAACACCTATAGCAATCAGCCCCAGCATTTT.

This chain uses TRBV12-5 with TRBJ2-5; 8 nucleotides match TRBD2. Trimming removed 5 bases from V and 4 bases from J; junction bases left unmatched: 12. The CDR3 is 16 residues long. CDR1 and CDR2 (germline): LGHNT, FRNRAP. CDR3 DNA sequence: TGTGCTAGTGGTCCGCCAATCGCGGGAGGAGGAGAGACCCAGTACTTC. This codes for CASGPPIAGGGETQYF.

The rearrangement uses TRBV5-5 and TRBJ1-1; no firm D call. V was cut by 2 bases and J by 3 bases, with 8 bases left in between. This CDR3 has 13 residues. CDR1 SGHKS and CDR2 YYEKEE come from the germline V gene (reference sequence). The CDR3 loop reads CASSLSGDTEAFF. As DNA, the CDR3 is TGTGCCAGCAGCTTATCGGGCGACACTGAAGCTTTCTTT.

The V gene is TRBV28, the J gene TRBJ1-2; D is ambiguous. Looked up from germline, CDR1 is MDHEN and CDR2 is SYDVKM. This CDR3 has 15 residues. The V end was cut by 3 bases, the J end by 4 bases, with 15 bases between. CDR3 sequence: CASSLPSPYSYGYTF. DNA of the CDR3: TGTGCCAGCAGTTTGCCCAGTCCTTACTCCTATGGCTACACCTTC.

The chain couples TRBV19 to TRBJ2-5, with D possibly matching TRBD1 (5 bases). Trimming removed 6 bases from V and 2 bases from J, with 10 bases in between. The CDR3 sequence is 13 residues long. Germline V lookup: CDR1 LNHDA, CDR2 SQIVND (reference sequence). The CDR3 DNA reads as TGTGCCAGTAGCAGGGTTTCTCAAGAGACCCAGTACTTC. Its translation is CASSRVSQETQYF. Drawing the rest from reference TRBV19 and TRBJ2-5, the complete variable domain is DGGITQSPKYLFRKEGQNVTLSCEQNLNHDAMYWYRQDPGQGLRLIYYSQIVNDFQKGDIAEGYSVSREKKESFPLTVTSAQKNPTAFYLCASSRVSQETQYFGPGTRLLVL.

V and J are TRBV7-9 and TRBJ1-4; 8 nucleotides match TRBD1. Unmatched junction bases numbered 10, after V lost 5 bases and J lost 8 bases. Germline CDR1 is SEHNR and CDR2 is FQNEAQ (reference sequence). The CDR3 runs 15 residues. The CDR3 DNA sequence: TGTGCCAGCAGCCTGGGGACAGGCCGGGCGGAAAAACTGTTTTTT. Its protein is CASSLGTGRAEKLFF.

The chain carries TRBV5-6 and TRBJ1-6; 8 bases are shared with TRBD1. The length of the CDR3 is 16 residues. Germline CDR1 is SGHDT and CDR2 is YYEEEE. After removal of 0 bases from V and 10 bases from J, the junction contained 9 bases not matched to a gene. CDR3 residues: CASSLARRQGKSPLHF. CDR3 in DNA: TGTGCCAGCAGCTTGGCCCGGCGACAGGGGAAATCACCCCTCCACTTT.

This rearrangement joins TRBV7-9 to TRBJ2-7; D is possibly TRBD1 (5 bases). The germline V and J ends were trimmed by 1 base and 4 bases, with 11 bases remaining between them. This CDR3 is 14 amino acids long. CDR1 and CDR2 from the germline V gene are SEHNR and FQNEAQ (reference sequence). Here the CDR3 reads CASSLVGQLYEQYF. As DNA, the CDR3 is TGTGCCAGCAGCTTAGTTGGACAATTATACGAGCAGTACTTC.

V gene TRBV4-1 combines with J gene TRBJ2-2; weak D call: TRBD1 (6 bases). The CDR3 is 14 residues long. Germline values: CDR1 MGHRA, CDR2 YSYEKL. V lost 3 bases and J lost 4, with 9 bases in between. CDR3 sequence: CASSHVGGTGELFF. In DNA form, the CDR3 reads TGCGCCAGCAGCCATGTAGGGGGCACCGGGGAGCTGTTTTTT.

The rearrangement links TRBV19 to TRBJ1-5; TRBD1 agrees at 8 bases. This CDR3 has 16 amino acids. Germline lookup yields CDR1 LNHDA and CDR2 SQIVND (reference sequence). Germline trimming cut 1 base from V and 2 bases from J; bases unmatched to any gene: 4. The CDR3 loop reads CASSIGGQAGNQPQHF. CDR3 nucleotide sequence: TGTGCCAGTAGTATAGGGGGACAGGCGGGCAATCAGCCCCAGCATTTT. Drawing the rest from reference TRBV19 and TRBJ1-5, the complete variable domain is DGGITQSPKYLFRKEGQNVTLSCEQNLNHDAMYWYRQDPGQGLRLIYYSQIVNDFQKGDIAEGYSVSREKKESFPLTVTSAQKNPTAFYLCASSIGGQAGNQPQHFGDGTRLSIL.

This clone was observed a few times. The chain uses TRBV5-1 and TRBJ1-4, with 7 bases lining up with TRBD1. With V trimmed by 3 bases and J by 3 bases, 5 bases remained unmatched. This CDR3 comprises 15 residues. Per the germline V gene, CDR1 is SGHRS and CDR2 is YFSETQ. The CDR3 here is CASSSRGEANEKLFF. The DNA for the CDR3 is TGCGCCAGCAGCTCCAGGGGGGAAGCTAATGAAAAACTGTTTTTT.

The chain joins TRBV27 to TRBJ1-5, with TRBD1 matching 9 bases. The CDR3 is 14 residues long. V lost 7 bases to trimming and J lost 9 bases; unmatched junction nucleotides: 10. Germline CDR1 is MNHEY and CDR2 is SMNVEV (reference sequence). This chain's CDR3 is CASKPGTGQGPQHF. Written as DNA, the CDR3 is TGTGCCAGCAAGCCTGGGACAGGGCAAGGGCCCCAGCATTTT.

The V gene is TRBV12-2, the J gene TRBJ1-1. TRBV12-2 is assigned pseudogene status. The CDR3 spans 18 residues. CDR3 residues: CASRPGGGMGVMNTEAFF. The CDR3 nucleotides are TGTGCAAGTCGCCCTGGTGGGGGTATGGGAGTAATGAACACTGAAGCTTTCTTT.

The chain uses TRBV11-3 and TRBJ2-1; 9 bases agree with TRBD1. The trim removed 5 bases at V and 5 bases at J, leaving 7 bases unmatched. This CDR3 has 15 amino acids. Per the germline V gene, CDR1 is SGHNT and CDR2 is YENEEA. CDR3 nucleotides: TGTGCCAGCAGCGCCACAGGGGGCACGGACAATGAGCAGTTCTTC. Its translation is CASSATGGTDNEQFF.

In this sample, this clone turned up once. The chain couples TRBV7-2 to TRBJ1-1, with 7 bases identical to TRBD1. The germline V gene has CDR1 SGHTA and CDR2 FQGNSA. Trimming cost V 1 base and J 1 base; bases outside gene matches: 6. There are 16 residues in the CDR3. CDR3 in DNA: TGTGCCAGCAGCTTAGTAGGGGCAGGGGGGAACACTGAAGCTTTCTTT. This encodes CASSLVGAGGNTEAFF.

This chain uses TRBV28 with TRBJ1-5; the match to TRBD1 covers 7 bases. Germline CDR1 and CDR2: MDHEN and SYDVKM. The CDR3 is 12 amino acids. Germline trimming cut 3 bases from V and 13 bases from J; bases unmatched to any gene: 6. The DNA of the CDR3 is TGTGCCAGCAGTTTTCCGGGGACAGCTCAGCATTTT. Translation gives CASSFPGTAQHF.

This chain joins TRBV19 and TRBJ1-5; unclear D gene. CDR1 is LNHDA, CDR2 SQIVND, per germline (reference sequence). This CDR3 has 13 amino acids. V was cut by 7 bases and J by 7 bases, with 14 bases left in between. CDR3 in DNA: TGTGCCAGTACCACCGCGGGTAGACAGCCCCAGCATTTT. It specifies CASTTAGRQPQHF. The full variable domain, completed using reference TRBV19 and TRBJ1-5, is DGGITQSPKYLFRKEGQNVTLSCEQNLNHDAMYWYRQDPGQGLRLIYYSQIVNDFQKGDIAEGYSVSREKKESFPLTVTSAQKNPTAFYLCASTTAGRQPQHFGDGTRLSIL.

This chain joins TRBV28 and TRBJ2-1, with 9 bases aligning to TRBD1. Per the germline V gene, CDR1 is MDHEN and CDR2 is SYDVKM. V lost 4 bases and J lost 7; bases outside the gene matches: 8. The CDR3 is 15 amino acids. This CDR3 is CASSSPGQGFNEQFF. CDR3 nucleotides: TGTGCCAGCAGTTCCCCGGGACAGGGATTTAATGAGCAGTTCTTC.

The rearrangement joins TRBV3-1 (or the pseudogene TRBV3-2) to TRBJ1-2, with D unresolved. This CDR3 contains 14 residues. The V gene lost 0 bases and the J gene lost 7 bases, with 12 bases spanning the gap. From germline, CDR1 is LGHDT and CDR2 YNNKEL (reference sequence). The CDR3 here is CASSQDRSGGGYTF. The CDR3 DNA reads as TGTGCCAGCAGCCAAGATCGGTCTGGTGGTGGCTACACCTTC.

The V call is TRBV9, the J call TRBJ2-1, with D tentatively TRBD1 or TRBD2 (5 bases each). Trimming removed 0 bases at V and 7 bases at J, with 14 bases between. The CDR3 loop spans 15 amino acids. Germline V lookup: CDR1 SGDLS, CDR2 YYNGEE. The CDR3 DNA is TGTGCCAGCAGCGTAGCAGGTGGATGGGGGAATGAGCAGTTCTTC. It is translated as CASSVAGGWGNEQFF.

The V call is TRBV5-4, the J call TRBJ1-2, with no clear D. The V gene lost 2 bases and the J gene lost 2 bases, with 16 bases spanning the gap. Per the germline V gene, CDR1 is SGHNT and CDR2 is YYREEE (reference sequence). The CDR3 runs to 16 residues. CDR3 loop: CASSFPSDGINYGYTF. DNA for the CDR3: TGTGCCAGCAGCTTCCCCTCGGACGGAATCAACTATGGCTACACCTTC.

The rearrangement uses TRBV28 and TRBJ1-2; maybe TRBD1 (6 bases). There are 14 residues in the CDR3. CDR1 is MDHEN, CDR2 SYDVKM, per germline. Between the trimmed V and J ends, which lost 2 bases and 8 bases, there was a span of 15 bases. The CDR3 is CASSLGGREGGYTF. The CDR3, as DNA: TGTGCCAGCAGTTTAGGGGGGCGAGAAGGAGGCTACACCTTC.

The chain carries TRBV6-2 or TRBV6-3 and TRBJ2-7; D uncertain. This CDR3 comprises 13 residues. The germline CDR1 and CDR2 sequences are MNHEY and SVGEGT. Trimming took off 0 bases at V and 3 bases at J, with 6 bases between the two ends. The CDR3 loop reads CASSYSSSYEQYF. CDR3 DNA sequence: TGTGCCAGCAGTTACTCGTCCAGCTACGAGCAGTACTTC.

With respect to this clone: One end of the junction is discordant with germline, which a read error may explain. The chain combines TRBV27 with TRBJ2-7, with D perhaps TRBD1 (5 bases). Germline CDR1 and CDR2: MNHEY and SMNVEV (reference sequence). CDR3 size: 13 residues. CDR3 sequence: CASSISGKNEQYF. CDR3 sequence (DNA): TGTGCCAGCAGTATATCAGGGAAGAACGAGCAGTACTTC.